A selection of T cell receptor beta chains follows, all from one sample in a study of blood T cell repertoires in COVID-19. Using immunoSEQ multiplex PCR, the repertoire was profiled, and TCRdb retains in-frame clones only, with some absent. The sample lists 65,000 to 70,000 clones; roughly 80% were seen once. Sequenced input: peripheral blood. The receptors were sampled from a human donor in a cohort sampled during active COVID-19. Both conserved end residues are part of each CDR3. A D gene is named only where the DNA matches it firmly. Rows give clone size only sometimes, using once, few, many, or a class for an expanded clone.

J: TRBJ1-1; D: TRBD1; V: TRBV29-1; size: -; DNA: TGCAGCGTAAGGACAGGGATGGACACTGAAGCTTTCTTT; CDR3: CSVRTGMDTEAFF
J: TRBJ2-7; D: TRBD1; V: TRBV18; size: -; DNA: TGTGCCAGCTCTCGGGGACAGGCCTACGAGCAGTACTTC; CDR3: CASSRGQAYEQYF
J: TRBJ2-2; D: TRBD2; V: TRBV7-9; size: once; DNA: TGTGCCAGCAGCTCGCCCGGGGGAGCTAGCGGGAGAATCGGGGAGCTGTTTTTT; CDR3: CASSSPGGASGRIGELFF
J: TRBJ2-7; D: TRBD2; V: TRBV7-8; size: once; DNA: TGTGCCAGCAGGGCCGGGACTAGCCATACCGAGCAGTACTTC; CDR3: CASRAGTSHTEQYF
J: TRBJ1-2; D: TRBD1; V: TRBV23-1; size: -; DNA: TGCGCCAGCAGTCAAGAGGACAGGGGGCTTGGCTACACCTTC; CDR3: CASSQEDRGLGYTF
J: TRBJ1-2; D: TRBD1; V: TRBV2; size: -; DNA: TGTGCCAGCTCCAGGGGGAACTATGGCTACACCTTC; CDR3: CASSRGNYGYTF
J: TRBJ2-3; D: -; V: TRBV7-9; size: -; DNA: TGTGCCAGCAGCTTACCGAGCACAGATACGCAGTATTTT; CDR3: CASSLPSTDTQYF
J: TRBJ1-5; D: TRBD1; V: TRBV19; size: few; DNA: TGTGCCAGTACCCTGAGGGGGCGCCTAGATCAGCCCCAGCATTTT; CDR3: CASTLRGRLDQPQHF
J: TRBJ2-3; D: -; V: TRBV3-1/TRBV3-2; size: few; DNA: TGTGCCAGCAGCCTAGGGCCAGCGGGAGATACGCAGTATTTT; CDR3: CASSLGPAGDTQYF
J: TRBJ2-5; D: TRBD1; V: TRBV10-3; size: few; DNA: TGTGCCACCAAAACAAGGGGGCCCCGGGAGACCCAGTACTTC; CDR3: CATKTRGPRETQYF
J: TRBJ2-1; D: TRBD1; V: TRBV6-5; size: -; DNA: TGTGCCAGCAGGGGGTACCGACAGGGGGGCAATGAGCAGTTCTTC; CDR3: CASRGYRQGGNEQFF
J: TRBJ1-2; D: -; V: TRBV28; size: -; DNA: TGTGCCAGCAGTACAAGGAGAGCTAACTATGGCTACACCTTC; CDR3: CASSTRRANYGYTF
J: TRBJ1-5; D: -; V: TRBV12-5; size: -; DNA: TGTGCTAGTGGTTTGGTACTCGGGGTGTCGGATCAGCCCCAGCATTTT; CDR3: CASGLVLGVSDQPQHF
J: TRBJ1-4; D: TRBD1; V: TRBV18; size: few; DNA: TGTGCCAGCTCAACGGGACAGGGAAGGGAAAAACTGTTTTTT; CDR3: CASSTGQGREKLFF